This T cell receptor beta chain was captured by sequencing in a study of blood T cell repertoires in COVID-19. Turning to the study itself: From T cells, B-cell-depleted T cells, or PBMCs came the material, which was cDNA or gDNA.

Repertoires were generated with immunoSEQ multiplex PCR, while TCRdb's copy carries only in-frame clones and drops some. The sample comprises 110,000 or so clones, more than 75% of which are singletons, and about 8.5% rests with the top ten. Germline V gene sequence: CDR1 MNHEY, CDR2 SVGAGI. The CDR3 length is 14 residues. V was cut by 8 bases and J by 2 bases, with 12 bases left in between. This clone occurred once. This sequence joins TRBV6-5 and TRBJ2-2, with D maybe TRBD2 (7 bases). Sequencing was performed on peripheral blood. The clonotype was recovered from a woman aged 35 to 49 with acute or convalescent COVID-19. CDR3 sequence: CASQGGGNTGELFF. In nucleotides, the CDR3 is TGTGCCAGCCAGGGAGGGGGAAACACCGGGGAGCTGTTTTTT.